These 32 T cell receptor beta chains share one sample of origin, sequenced in a study of beta chain features in type 1 diabetes. The antigens these receptors bind are not known. Expressed TCRB transcripts were sequenced because the isolated RNA had all been reverse transcribed beforehand. Profiled with immunoSEQ multiplex PCR; TCRdb holds only in-frame clones, not every one. This table has around 25,000 clones, about 71% appearing once. The study's findings and limits: Significant though moderate, a shortening of TCRB CDR3s appeared in all four CD4+ subsets of Type 1 diabetes patients.

The specimen was stem cell memory CD4+ T cells from blood. The source is a woman aged 40 to 50 with type 1 diabetes.

The CDR3 loop reads CASSNTGTGELFF. CDR3 bases: TGTGCCAGCAGCAATACGGGGACCGGGGAGCTGTTTTTT. The chain has TRBV11-2 and TRBJ2-2; tentatively, D is TRBD2 (5 bases). Deletions cut 5 bases from V and 5 bases from J, with 9 bases between. Germline V lookup: CDR1 SGHAT, CDR2 FQNNGV. This CDR3 comprises 13 residues. Using reference TRBV11-2 and TRBJ2-2 for the parts outside the CDR3, the full variable domain is EAGVAQSPRYKIIEKRQSVAFWCNPISGHATLYWYQQILGQGPKLLIQFQNNGVVDDSQLPKDRFSAERLKGVDSTLKIQPAKLEDSAVYLCASSNTGTGELFFGEGSRLTVL.

J is TRBJ2-7 and V is TRBV18, with TRBD1 matching 12 bases. This CDR3 spans 16 amino acids. Trimming took 6 bases from V and 5 from J; bases not matched to a gene: 11. Germline V CDR1 and CDR2: KGHSH, LQKENI. This CDR3 is CASSPRLGTGGDEQYF. The CDR3 DNA reads as TGTGCCAGCTCCCCTCGGCTTGGGACAGGGGGCGACGAGCAGTACTTC. Looking up the rest from reference TRBV18 and TRBJ2-7 gives the full variable domain: NAGVMQNPRHLVRRRGQEARLRCSPMKGHSHVYWYRQLPEEGLKFMVYLQKENIIDESGMPKERFSAEFPKEGPSILRIQQVVRGDSAAYFCASSPRLGTGGDEQYFGPGTRLTVT.

The V gene is TRBV29-1, the J gene TRBJ2-2; perhaps TRBD1 as D (6 bases). The CDR3 runs 14 residues. Trimming shortened V by 3 bases and J by 3 bases, and 11 bases separated the two germline ends. Germline V gene data show CDR1 as SQVTM and CDR2 as ANQGSEA. The CDR3 DNA sequence: TGCAGCGTTGATAGCCCAGGGGACACCGGGGAGCTGTTTTTT. It specifies CSVDSPGDTGELFF.

This chain connects TRBV9 to TRBJ1-1; TRBD1 matches 7 bases. The CDR3 length is 14 residues. V lost 4 bases to trimming and J lost 5 bases; unmatched junction nucleotides: 8. Germline CDR1 SGDLS, CDR2 YYNGEE. CDR3 amino acids: CASSRHRGSTEAFF. CDR3 DNA: TGTGCCAGCAGCAGACACAGGGGTAGTACTGAAGCTTTCTTT.

Only a few counts were recorded for this clone. The chain employs TRBV28 and TRBJ2-1; TRBD2 agrees at 8 bases. In germline, CDR1 is MDHEN, CDR2 SYDVKM. The trim removed 3 bases at V and 8 bases at J, leaving 3 bases unmatched. The CDR3 contains 13 residues. The CDR3 DNA sequence: TGTGCCAGCAGTTTTTCGGGAGGGGATGAGCAGTTCTTC. It codes for CASSFSGGDEQFF.

The chain links TRBV6-5 to TRBJ2-2, with TRBD1 identical over 11 bases. The CDR3 runs to 15 residues. The V segment lost 2 bases and the J segment 6 bases; nucleotides outside the gene matches: 2. CDR1 is MNHEY and CDR2 is SVGAGI in the germline V gene. DNA of the CDR3: TGTGCCAGCAGTTACGGGACAGGGGGAGCCGGGGAGCTGTTTTTT. This sequence encodes CASSYGTGGAGELFF.

The V call is TRBV14, the J call TRBJ1-1; the D is unclear. V was clipped by 2 bases and J by 3 bases, with 10 bases between them. The CDR3 runs 14 residues. Germline lookup yields CDR1 SGHDN and CDR2 FVKESK. CDR3 bases: TGTGCCAGCAGCCAACAACGGTCGTACACTGAAGCTTTCTTT. It translates to CASSQQRSYTEAFF.

The chain carries TRBV18 and TRBJ2-1; 8 bases fit TRBD1. Germline V lookup: CDR1 KGHSH, CDR2 LQKENI. The CDR3 covers 16 residues. Trimming removed 0 bases from V and 0 bases from J; junction bases left unmatched: 1. CDR3 loop: CASSPPTGGSYNEQFF. The CDR3 DNA reads TGTGCCAGCTCACCACCTACAGGGGGCTCCTACAATGAGCAGTTCTTC.

The chain has TRBV29-1 and TRBJ1-1; D not certain. The CDR3 spans 14 residues. CDR1 SQVTM and CDR2 ANQGSEA come from the germline V gene. With 2 bases removed from V and 0 bases from J, the gap between germline ends came to 10 bases. This CDR3 is CSVEKQTLNTEAFF. CDR3 bases: TGCAGCGTTGAAAAACAGACCTTGAACACTGAAGCTTTCTTT.

The genes are TRBV18 and TRBJ1-2; D gene ambiguous. V dropped 6 bases and J dropped 7 bases, with 21 bases sitting between them. Per germline, CDR1 KGHSH and CDR2 LQKENI. The CDR3 is 15 residues long. CDR3 DNA: TGTGCCAGCTCCCCTAACCAACGCCTTGCTTTTGGCTACACCTTC. Translating it yields CASSPNQRLAFGYTF.

This clone was counted a few times. CDR3 sequence (DNA): TGTGCCAGCAGCTTAGGGACAGGGACTAATTCACCCCTCCACTTT. It yields the protein CASSLGTGTNSPLHF. This chain uses TRBV11-3 with TRBJ1-6; TRBD1 aligns across 8 bases. With V trimmed by 1 base and J by 6 bases, 2 bases remained unmatched. Germline assignment: CDR1 SGHNT and CDR2 YENEEA. The CDR3 extends over 15 amino acids.

This CDR3 is CATSRGQGAANTGELFF. CDR3 coding DNA: TGTGCCACCAGCAGAGGACAGGGGGCCGCGAACACCGGGGAGCTGTTTTTT. The J gene is TRBJ2-2, the V gene TRBV15; 10 bases match TRBD1. The CDR3 loop spans 17 amino acids. V gave up 1 base and J gave up 0 bases; unmatched junction bases: 2. CDR1 is LNHNV, CDR2 YYDKDF, per germline (reference sequence).

The chain employs TRBV28 and TRBJ1-3; perhaps TRBD1 as D (6 bases). The CDR3 contains 15 residues. Deletions cut 5 bases from V and 0 bases from J, with 11 bases between. The germline V gene encodes CDR1 MDHEN and CDR2 SYDVKM. The CDR3 sequence: CASSPPDSSGNTIYF. For the CDR3, the DNA is TGTGCCAGCAGTCCTCCGGACAGCTCTGGAAACACCATATATTTT.

Points on this clone: Relative to the germline gene, one junction end is altered; a read error may explain this. The chain links TRBV6-6 to TRBJ2-1; D is ambiguous. Per the germline V gene, CDR1 is MNHNY and CDR2 is SVGAGI (reference sequence). The CDR3 runs to 14 residues. The CDR3 sequence: CAISDQADRNEQFF. DNA of the CDR3: TGTGCCATCAGTGATCAGGCAGATCGGAATGAGCAGTTCTTC.

The rearrangement joins TRBV6-5 to TRBJ2-2; TRBD1 might be the D (6 bases). Trimming left V 5 bases short and J 4 bases short, with 11 bases between. Germline CDR1 and CDR2: MNHEY and SVGAGI. This CDR3 region has 14 residues. CDR3 in DNA: TGTGCCAGCAGTAACAACAGGGTCACCGGGGAGCTGTTTTTT. Residues: CASSNNRVTGELFF.

The chain uses TRBV15 and TRBJ2-1, with TRBD2 identical over 8 bases. Trimming removed 1 base from V and 10 bases from J; junction bases left unmatched: 15. From germline, CDR1 is LNHNV and CDR2 YYDKDF (reference sequence). The CDR3 covers 17 residues. CDR3 nucleotides: TGTGCCACCAGCAGAGCACGAGGTGGCGGGGGGCCCATGGAGCAGTTCTTC. Protein: CATSRARGGGGPMEQFF.

The V gene is TRBV19, the J gene TRBJ1-1; tentative D call: TRBD1 (5 bases). Germline values: CDR1 LNHDA, CDR2 SQIVND (reference sequence). The CDR3 spans 15 residues. The V end was cut by 3 bases, the J end by 2 bases, with 13 bases between. Here the CDR3 reads CASSIAGPQNTEAFF. DNA for the CDR3: TGTGCCAGTAGTATCGCGGGGCCTCAAAACACTGAAGCTTTCTTT.

The chain employs TRBV29-1 and TRBJ2-7, with D possibly TRBD2 on 6 matching bases. Germline V lookup: CDR1 SQVTM, CDR2 ANQGSEA. The CDR3 contains 12 residues. The ends were cut back, 6 bases at V and 7 bases at J, with 16 bases in the middle. The CDR3 spells CSVRDSLQEQYF. The CDR3 DNA is TGCAGCGTCCGGGACTCCCTTCAAGAGCAGTACTTC.

Only a few counts were recorded for this clone. The chain couples TRBV7-9 to TRBJ1-2; D is ambiguous. The CDR3 length is 15 residues. Germline loops: CDR1 SEHNR, CDR2 FQNEAQ (reference sequence). Trimming removed 7 bases at V and 3 bases at J, with 18 bases between. This chain's CDR3 is CASNFPGFADYGYTF. As DNA, the CDR3 is TGTGCCAGCAACTTTCCGGGGTTTGCGGACTATGGCTACACCTTC.

This sequence joins TRBV19 and TRBJ2-7; maybe TRBD2 (5 bases). This CDR3 spans 15 amino acids. CDR1 and CDR2 (germline): LNHDA, SQIVND (reference sequence). With 2 bases removed from V and 2 bases from J, the gap between germline ends came to 13 bases. CDR3 loop: CASSISGHQPYEQYF. CDR3 sequence (DNA): TGTGCCAGTAGTATAAGCGGCCACCAACCCTACGAGCAGTACTTC. Together with reference TRBV19 and TRBJ2-7, the CDR3 gives the full variable domain: DGGITQSPKYLFRKEGQNVTLSCEQNLNHDAMYWYRQDPGQGLRLIYYSQIVNDFQKGDIAEGYSVSREKKESFPLTVTSAQKNPTAFYLCASSISGHQPYEQYFGPGTRLTVT.

V gene TRBV28 combines with J gene TRBJ2-7, with TRBD2 matching over 12 bases. This CDR3 spans 15 amino acids. After removal of 8 bases from V and 3 bases from J, the junction contained 8 bases not matched to a gene. Germline V gives CDR1 MDHEN, CDR2 SYDVKM. The CDR3 DNA reads TGTGCCAGCGGGGAACTAGCGGGGGGAAGCTACGAGCAGTACTTC. Translated, it gives CASGELAGGSYEQYF.

This clone was counted between two and nine times. The chain couples TRBV29-1 to TRBJ2-7; 9 bases fit TRBD1. The J segment lost 6 bases and the V segment lost 6 bases, leaving 12 bases of the junction unmatched. The CDR3 sequence is 14 residues long. Germline lookup yields CDR1 SQVTM and CDR2 ANQGSEA. The CDR3 here is CSVPVRTGAGEQYF. CDR3 bases: TGCAGCGTCCCCGTTCGGACAGGGGCAGGCGAGCAGTACTTC.

The chain uses TRBV30 and TRBJ2-7; TRBD1 might be the D (6 bases). Germline V gene data show CDR1 as GTSNPN and CDR2 as SVGIG (reference sequence). CDR3 size: 15 residues. V was clipped by 0 bases and J by 2 bases, with 14 bases between them. CDR3 amino acids: CAWSVPKDSAYEQYF. In DNA, the CDR3 is TGTGCCTGGAGTGTACCGAAGGACAGTGCCTACGAGCAGTACTTC. Full variable domain (rest looked up from reference TRBV30 and TRBJ2-7): SQTIHQWPATLVQPVGSPLSLECTVEGTSNPNLYWYRQAAGRGLQLLFYSVGIGQISSEVPQNLSASRPQDRQFILSSKKLLLSDSGFYLCAWSVPKDSAYEQYFGPGTRLTVT.

The rearrangement joins TRBV4-1 to TRBJ2-3, with D hard to call. Trimming stripped 4 bases from V and 5 bases from J, with 10 bases between. Germline CDR1 reads MGHRA; CDR2 reads YSYEKL. This CDR3 has 13 residues. CDR3 loop: CASSRAGLDTQYF. The DNA for the CDR3 is TGCGCCAGCAGCCGAGCCGGGTTAGATACGCAGTATTTT.

The CDR3 DNA reads as TGCGCCAGCAGCCAGCAGCAAGGGAGGGGGGAAGAGACCCAGTACTTC. This gives the protein CASSQQQGRGEETQYF. V is TRBV4-1 and J is TRBJ2-5, with D perhaps matching TRBD2 (7 bases). Germline V lookup: CDR1 MGHRA, CDR2 YSYEKL. Between the trimmed V and J ends, which lost 3 bases and 3 bases, there was a span of 17 bases. There are 16 residues in the CDR3.

This clone was found a few times. The gene calls are TRBV19 and TRBJ2-7; a weak D match, TRBD2 (6 bases). Germline CDR1 reads LNHDA; CDR2 reads SQIVND (reference sequence). V lost 3 bases and J 3 bases, leaving 15 bases between the germline ends. The CDR3 extends over 15 amino acids. The CDR3 spells CASSIKVGGFYEQYF. DNA for the CDR3: TGTGCCAGTAGTATTAAGGTTGGAGGGTTCTACGAGCAGTACTTC.

The J gene is TRBJ2-3, the V gene TRBV5-1; 12 bases map to TRBD2. CDR1 SGHRS and CDR2 YFSETQ come from the germline V gene. After removal of 9 bases from V and 3 bases from J, the junction contained 11 bases not matched to a gene. This CDR3 is built from 16 residues. In DNA form, the CDR3 reads TGCGCCACCAGAGGGGGACTAGCGGGTTTTACAGATACGCAGTATTTT. It yields the protein CATRGGLAGFTDTQYF.

V usage is TRBV2 and J usage is TRBJ2-1; D gene uncertain. CDR3 length equals 14 residues. V lost 2 bases and J 4 bases, leaving 9 bases between the germline ends. Germline CDR1 and CDR2: SNHLY and FYNNEI. CDR3 loop: CASSEMAVYNEQFF. Here the CDR3 DNA reads TGTGCCAGCAGTGAAATGGCAGTGTACAATGAGCAGTTCTTC.

The chain links TRBV18 to TRBJ2-7; D perhaps matches TRBD2 (6 bases). V lost 3 bases, J lost 5 bases, and 11 bases lay in between. Germline V gene sequence: CDR1 KGHSH, CDR2 LQKENI. The CDR3 covers 13 residues. The CDR3 loop is CASSPQGGDEQYF. CDR3 coding DNA: TGTGCCAGCTCACCTCAGGGAGGAGACGAGCAGTACTTC.

This clone was seen a few times. The chain has TRBV5-6 and TRBJ1-5; D may be TRBD1 (5 bases). V was shortened by 7 bases and J by 3 bases, with 11 bases between the two germline ends. Germline V CDR1 and CDR2: SGHDT, YYEEEE. This CDR3 spans 13 amino acids. Written as DNA, the CDR3 is TGTGCCAGCGGGTCAGGGAACAATCAGCCCCAGCATTTT. Translation gives CASGSGNNQPQHF.

The V and J genes are TRBV5-1 and TRBJ2-5; 8 nucleotides align to TRBD1. The V and J ends lost 0 bases and 9 bases, in that order; junction bases with no gene match: 4. This CDR3 contains 13 residues. Germline assignment: CDR1 SGHRS and CDR2 YFSETQ. The CDR3 here is CASSLEGQGAQYF. In nucleotides, the CDR3 is TGCGCCAGCAGCTTGGAAGGACAGGGAGCCCAGTACTTC.

The chain links TRBV7-9 to TRBJ2-3; maybe TRBD2 (6 bases). V was trimmed by 5 bases and J by 4 bases, leaving 10 bases between them. The CDR3 has 13 amino acids. From germline, CDR1 is SEHNR and CDR2 FQNEAQ (reference sequence). The CDR3 sequence is CASSTRGSDTQYF. CDR3 nucleotide sequence: TGTGCCAGCAGCACACGGGGGTCAGATACGCAGTATTTT.